This TCR beta chain originates from a study of blood T cell repertoires in COVID-19. Across the whole study: From the United States, Italy and Spain came samples of acute and convalescent COVID-19. T cells, B-cell-depleted T cells, or PBMCs provided the cDNA or gDNA that served as material.

Unmatched junction bases numbered 4, after V lost 4 bases and J lost 3 bases. Germline V gene lookup returns CDR1 SGHRS and CDR2 YFSETQ. The CDR3 consists of 16 residues. As handled by the study authors: Scientists estimated how many nucleated cells there were by amplifying reference gene primers. Only in-frame clones appear in the TCRdb table, and some are missing; sequencing was by immunoSEQ multiplex PCR. V and J calls and clone size are as listed in that table; D and trimming were resolved from the DNA. The sample yields about 170,000 clones, roughly 85% seen once. The sample was peripheral blood. The genes are TRBV5-1 and TRBJ1-4; 12 nucleotides line up with TRBD1. The receptor was derived from a human donor with acute or convalescent COVID-19. The donor label of this sample is uncertain. CDR3 sequence (DNA): TGCGCCAGCAGCACGGGACAGGGGGCAGCTAATGAAAAACTGTTTTTT. Its translation: CASSTGQGAANEKLFF.